These 6 T cell receptor beta chains were sequenced from one sample in a study of blood T cells in healthy people across ages. Together with a sample-barcoded 5' primer, a J-beta primer mix was included in a second PCR lasting about 7 to 12 cycles. One entry per CDR3 protein results from TCRdb running MiXCR on the 5' RACE reads. Of approximately 940,000 distinct CDR3 sequences detected, roughly 50% appear once; the ten largest clones hold 10% to 15%. What was sequenced was blood. The receptors come from a man aged 25 to 40 in good health.

The chain has TRBV5-6 and TRBJ2-6, with 7 bases aligning to TRBD1. Germline V gene data show CDR1 as SGHDT and CDR2 as YYEEEE. This CDR3 has 16 residues. V lost 4 bases, J lost 4 bases, and 8 bases stayed unmatched. The CDR3 is CASSPWTGSGANVLTF. Written as DNA, the CDR3 is TGTGCCAGCAGCCCCTGGACAGGCTCGGGGGCCAACGTCCTGACTTTC. Looking up the rest from reference TRBV5-6 and TRBJ2-6 gives the full variable domain: DAGVTQSPTHLIKTRGQQVTLRCSPKSGHDTVSWYQQALGQGPQFIFQYYEEEERQRGNFPDRFSGHQFPNYSSELNVNALLLGDSALYLCASSPWTGSGANVLTFGAGSRLTVL.

The chain employs TRBV28 and TRBJ2-1; D possibly corresponds to TRBD1 (6 bases). The DNA end lines up better with TRBJ2-7; the J call may be wrong. The CDR3 loop spans 16 amino acids. From germline, CDR1 is MDHEN and CDR2 SYDVKM. CDR3 nucleotide sequence: TGTGCCAGCACCGGGGACACGAGGAGGTCCTACAATGAGCAGTACTTC. Its protein product is CASTGDTRRSYNEQYF.

This clonotype was found a few times. This CDR3 is CASDGLGGHYGYTF. The CDR3 coding sequence is TGTGCCAGCGACGGCCTGGGCGGACACTATGGCTACACCTTC. The chain carries TRBV2 and TRBJ1-2; D unresolved. With 8 bases removed from V and 3 bases from J, the gap between germline ends came to 16 bases. The CDR3 spans 14 residues. CDR1 is SNHLY and CDR2 is FYNNEI in the germline V gene.

This clonotype was seen a few times. The junction does not match germline at one end; this may be a read error. This sequence joins TRBV14 and TRBJ2-7; 7 nucleotides match TRBD1. The CDR3 has 15 amino acids. Germline CDR1 reads SGHDN; CDR2 reads FVKESK. CDR3 sequence reads: CASSQDAGYRGEQYF. CDR3 DNA: TGTGCCAGTAGCCAAGATGCTGGGTACAGGGGCGAGCAGTACTTC.

This clonotype was observed at least ten times. This chain joins TRBV11-2 and TRBJ2-1; D is unresolved. Germline V gene sequence: CDR1 SGHAT, CDR2 FQNNGV. V lost 0 bases and J 0 bases, leaving 6 bases between the germline ends. This CDR3 region has 15 residues. The CDR3 spells CASSLEGNSYNEQFF. CDR3 bases: TGTGCCAGCAGCTTAGAGGGTAACTCCTACAATGAGCAGTTCTTC.

The rearrangement links TRBV11-2 to TRBJ2-6; D is ambiguous. Between the trimmed V and J ends, which lost 2 bases and 0 bases, there was a span of 11 bases. Germline CDR1 SGHAT, CDR2 FQNNGV. The length of the CDR3 is 17 residues. The CDR3 DNA follows: TGTGCCAGCAGCTTAAATCCCACGAGCTCTGGGGCCAACGTCCTGACTTTC. Its translation: CASSLNPTSSGANVLTF.